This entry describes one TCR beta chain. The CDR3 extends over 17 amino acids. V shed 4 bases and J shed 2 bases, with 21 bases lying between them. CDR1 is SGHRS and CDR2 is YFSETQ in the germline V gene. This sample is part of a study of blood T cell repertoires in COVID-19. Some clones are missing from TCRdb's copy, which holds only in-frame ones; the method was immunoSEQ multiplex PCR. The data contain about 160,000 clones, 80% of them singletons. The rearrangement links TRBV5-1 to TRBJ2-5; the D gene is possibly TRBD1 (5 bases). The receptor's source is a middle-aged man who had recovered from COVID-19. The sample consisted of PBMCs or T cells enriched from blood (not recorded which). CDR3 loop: CASSKIGAGPVQETQYF. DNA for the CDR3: TGCGCCAGCAGCAAAATAGGGGCAGGTCCTGTTCAAGAGACCCAGTACTTC. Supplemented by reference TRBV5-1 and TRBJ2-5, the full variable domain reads KAGVTQTPRYLIKTRGQQVTLSCSPISGHRSVSWYQQTPGQGLQFLFEYFSETQRNKGNFPGRFSGRQFSNSRSEMNVSTLELGDSALYLCASSKIGAGPVQETQYFGPGTRLLVL.